One sample yielded the 20 T cell receptor beta chains listed below, sequenced in a study of blood T cell repertoires in COVID-19. Sequencing was performed with immunoSEQ multiplex PCR; in TCRdb, only in-frame clones are kept and a portion is missing. The sample records some 210,000 clones, over 75% being singletons. Sequenced: PBMCs or T cells enriched from blood (not recorded which). The receptors were gathered from a man between 40 and 49 years old who had recovered from COVID-19.

The chain has TRBV4-1 and TRBJ1-3; no firm D call. The length of the CDR3 is 17 residues. CDR1 MGHRA and CDR2 YSYEKL come from the germline V gene. V gave up 0 bases and J gave up 0 bases, with 12 bases separating them. CDR3 DNA sequence: TGCGCCAGCAGCCAAGATTGGCTTTCCCACTCTGGAAACACCATATATTTT. Translating it yields CASSQDWLSHSGNTIYF.

J is TRBJ1-6 and V is TRBV19, with TRBD1 matching over 9 bases. V lost 6 bases, J lost 4 bases, and 4 bases stayed unmatched. The CDR3 spans 15 residues. Germline CDR1 and CDR2: LNHDA and SQIVND (reference sequence). The CDR3 sequence is CASRPDRGYNSPLHF. The CDR3 nucleotides are TGTGCCAGTAGGCCCGACAGGGGGTATAATTCACCCCTCCACTTT.

V and J are TRBV2 and TRBJ1-2; no firm D call. The CDR3 is 14 amino acids. Looked up from germline, CDR1 is SNHLY and CDR2 is FYNNEI. The V end lost 6 bases, the J end lost 4 bases, and 15 bases lay between the germline ends. The CDR3 is CASSEVVRGYGYTF. As DNA, the CDR3 is TGTGCCAGCAGCGAGGTCGTCCGAGGCTATGGCTACACCTTC.

This chain joins TRBV9 and TRBJ1-2; the match to TRBD1 covers 10 bases. Trimming at V came to 3 bases and at J to 4 bases, leaving 3 bases not matched to a gene. Germline values: CDR1 SGDLS, CDR2 YYNGEE. There are 14 residues in the CDR3. The CDR3: CASSATGGLYGYTF. DNA for the CDR3: TGTGCCAGCAGCGCGACAGGGGGCCTCTATGGCTACACCTTC. The variable domain in full, with the rest retrieved from reference TRBV9 and TRBJ1-2, is DSGVTQTPKHLITATGQRVTLRCSPRSGDLSVYWYQQSLDQGLQFLIQYYNGEERAKGNILERFSAQQFPDLHSELNLSSLELGDSALYFCASSATGGLYGYTFGSGTRLTVV.

V usage is TRBV7-9 and J usage is TRBJ1-1, with TRBD1 matching 9 bases. After removal of 0 bases from V and 1 base from J, the junction contained 0 bases not matched to a gene. Germline-derived CDR1 and CDR2 are SEHNR and FQNEAQ (reference sequence). The CDR3 runs to 15 residues. Here the CDR3 reads CASSLATGGNTEAFF. In nucleotides, the CDR3 is TGTGCCAGCAGCTTAGCGACAGGGGGGAACACTGAAGCTTTCTTT.

V gene TRBV5-4 combines with J gene TRBJ2-4, with 12 bases fitting TRBD2. The germline CDR1 and CDR2 sequences are SGHNT and YYREEE (reference sequence). This CDR3 region has 18 residues. The V segment lost 4 bases and the J segment 2 bases; nucleotides outside the gene matches: 10. This chain's CDR3 is CASSSGLAGSLSKNIQYF. The CDR3 nucleotides read TGTGCCAGCAGCAGCGGACTAGCGGGATCCTTATCCAAAAACATTCAGTACTTC.

The rearrangement links TRBV5-1 to TRBJ2-1; 8 bases fit TRBD2. This CDR3 is 14 amino acids long. With V trimmed by 4 bases and J by 15 bases, 15 bases remained unmatched. The V gene's germline CDR1 is SGHRS and CDR2 YFSETQ. CDR3 sequence reads: CASSNPTGGLEWFF. Written as DNA, the CDR3 is TGCGCCAGCAGCAACCCAACTGGGGGACTAGAGTGGTTCTTC.

J is TRBJ2-1 and V is TRBV12-5; 10 bases match TRBD2. Germline CDR1 reads LGHNT; CDR2 reads FRNRAP. V was clipped by 4 bases and J by 8 bases; unmatched bases: 5. The CDR3 is 14 amino acids. This chain's CDR3 is CASGYSGRKHEQFF. CDR3 sequence (DNA): TGTGCTAGTGGTTATAGCGGGAGGAAGCATGAGCAGTTCTTC. Looking up the rest from reference TRBV12-5 and TRBJ2-1 gives the full variable domain: DARVTQTPRHKVTEMGQEVTMRCQPILGHNTVFWYRQTMMQGLELLAYFRNRAPLDDSGMPKDRFSAEMPDATLATLKIQPSEPRDSAVYFCASGYSGRKHEQFFGPGTRLTVL.

The chain carries TRBV5-1 and TRBJ2-3; 10 bases are shared with TRBD1. This CDR3 is 16 amino acids long. The germline V gene has CDR1 SGHRS and CDR2 YFSETQ. V shed 3 bases and J 1 base; nucleotides not matched to a gene: 5. CDR3 protein: CASSYGGTGGTDTQYF. In nucleotides, the CDR3 is TGCGCCAGCAGCTATGGGGGGACAGGGGGCACAGATACGCAGTATTTT.

As for this clone: The sample contains more than one DNA sequence encoding this CDR3. The chain has TRBV5-4 and TRBJ2-3, with D perhaps matching TRBD2 (5 bases). Germline CDR1 reads SGHNT; CDR2 reads YYREEE (reference sequence). V lost 5 bases and J 2 bases, leaving 9 bases between the germline ends. The CDR3 runs to 13 residues. The CDR3 DNA follows: TGTGCCAGCAGTCCGACTAACACAGATACGCAGTATTTT. Translated: CASSPTNTDTQYF.

This rearrangement joins TRBV2 to TRBJ2-5; 14 bases line up with TRBD2. The CDR3 spans 19 residues. V gave up 4 bases and J gave up 3 bases; unmatched junction bases: 13. Germline V gives CDR1 SNHLY, CDR2 FYNNEI. The CDR3 is CASSATSGGATPNKETQYF. In DNA form, the CDR3 reads TGTGCCAGCAGTGCGACTAGCGGGGGGGCCACACCGAACAAAGAGACCCAGTACTTC.

This clone has only a few counts. The chain employs TRBV5-4 and TRBJ2-1, with 9 nucleotides matching TRBD1. J was trimmed by 2 bases and V by 4 bases; bases with no gene match: 4. The CDR3 sequence is 15 residues long. Germline assignment: CDR1 SGHNT and CDR2 YYREEE (reference sequence). CDR3 in DNA: TGTGCCAGCAGCCCGGGACAGGGAACCTACAATGAGCAGTTCTTC. Residues: CASSPGQGTYNEQFF.

About this clone: Within the sample, other DNA sequences also encode this same CDR3. The gene calls are TRBV27 and TRBJ1-2; D is possibly TRBD1 (6 bases). The CDR3 consists of 13 residues. Germline V gene lookup returns CDR1 MNHEY and CDR2 SMNVEV (reference sequence). Trimming left V 2 bases short and J 4 bases short, with 8 bases between. The CDR3 coding sequence is TGTGCCAGCAGTTTAAGGGGGGGCTATGGCTACACCTTC. Protein: CASSLRGGYGYTF.

The CDR3 nucleotides read TGTGCCAGCAGTAACTTGGAGGGGAGAGGCGAGCAGTACTTC. Translating it yields CASSNLEGRGEQYF. V is TRBV6-5 and J is TRBJ2-7, with TRBD2 as a possible D gene (6 bases). The CDR3 is 14 residues long. Germline CDR1 reads MNHEY; CDR2 reads SVGAGI. Trimming cost V 5 bases and J 6 bases, with 17 bases left between them.

The chain is built from TRBV2 and TRBJ1-3; D unresolved. Germline V CDR1 and CDR2: SNHLY, FYNNEI. The CDR3 is 14 residues long. The V end lost 7 bases, the J end lost 0 bases, and 10 bases lay between the germline ends. CDR3 sequence: CASIQAGSGNTIYF. The CDR3 coding sequence is TGTGCCAGCATTCAGGCGGGCTCTGGAAACACCATATATTTT. The full variable domain, its missing parts supplied by reference TRBV2 and TRBJ1-3, is EPEVTQTPSHQVTQMGQEVILRCVPISNHLYFYWYRQILGQKVEFLVSFYNNEISEKSEIFDDQFSVERPDGSNFTLKIRSTKLEDSAMYFCASIQAGSGNTIYFGEGSWLTVV.

The rearrangement links TRBV18 to TRBJ1-6, with TRBD1 identical over 8 bases. V lost 4 bases and J lost 10; bases outside the gene matches: 6. The length of the CDR3 is 14 residues. From germline, CDR1 is KGHSH and CDR2 LQKENI. CDR3 amino acids: CASSLTGGSSPLHF. The CDR3 nucleotides read TGTGCCAGCTCACTAACAGGGGGAAGCTCACCCCTCCACTTT.

The chain joins TRBV9 to TRBJ2-7, with 9 bases identical to TRBD1. J gave up 3 bases and V 0 bases, and 4 bases lay outside the gene matches. Germline assignment: CDR1 SGDLS and CDR2 YYNGEE. This CDR3 contains 15 residues. Here the CDR3 DNA reads TGTGCCAGCAGCGTAGGTGGGACAGGGAGCTACGAGCAGTACTTC. Translated, it gives CASSVGGTGSYEQYF.

The V and J genes are TRBV11-2 and TRBJ2-2, with a possible D match to TRBD1 (6 bases). V was cut by 8 bases and J by 0 bases, with 13 bases left in between. CDR1 is SGHAT and CDR2 is FQNNGV in the germline V gene. This CDR3 spans 15 amino acids. The CDR3 reads CASARGGTNTGELFF. The CDR3 DNA reads as TGTGCCAGCGCAAGAGGGGGAACGAACACCGGGGAGCTGTTTTTT.

CDR3 protein: CASSPRLTGSTDTQYF. As DNA, the CDR3 is TGTGCCAGCTCACCGAGACTGACAGGGAGCACAGATACGCAGTATTTT. This chain joins TRBV18 and TRBJ2-3; the match to TRBD1 covers 7 bases. The germline V gene encodes CDR1 KGHSH and CDR2 LQKENI. Trimming took 3 bases from V and 0 from J; bases not matched to a gene: 6. The CDR3 length is 16 residues.

This clone was found once. This chain links TRBV7-3 with TRBJ2-6, with D perhaps matching TRBD1 (6 bases). The CDR3 is 15 amino acids. V lost 1 base and J lost 2, with 6 bases in between. The germline V gene has CDR1 SGHTA and CDR2 FQGTGA. The CDR3 region is CASSLKGAGANVLTF. Written as DNA, the CDR3 is TGTGCCAGCAGCTTAAAGGGGGCTGGGGCCAACGTCCTGACTTTC.